These 25 T cell receptor beta chains were sequenced from one sample in a study of T cells after yellow fever vaccination. One entry per CDR3 protein results from TCRdb running MiXCR on the 5' RACE reads. The repertoire holds fewer than 350,000 distinct CDR3 sequences, with approximately 4% as singletons. Sequencing used PBMCs, obtained 15 days after the yellow fever booster vaccination. Receptors were obtained from a man between 18 and 35 years old who received the YFV17D yellow fever vaccine.

This clonotype has ten or more counts. This chain joins TRBV10-3 and TRBJ2-2; 7 bases agree with TRBD1. Germline trimming cut 3 bases from V and 2 bases from J; bases unmatched to any gene: 6. Germline CDR1 reads ENHRY; CDR2 reads SYGVKD. The CDR3 loop spans 16 amino acids. This CDR3 is CAISESGQVNTGELFF. DNA of the CDR3: TGTGCCATCAGTGAATCCGGACAGGTTAACACCGGGGAGCTGTTTTTT.

This clonotype was found many times. The chain links TRBV12-5 to TRBJ2-5, with D maybe TRBD1 (6 bases). Deletions cut 7 bases from V and 4 bases from J, with 7 bases between. The CDR3 runs to 11 residues. Germline V gene data show CDR1 as LGHNT and CDR2 as FRNRAP. CDR3 bases: TGTGCTAGTGCAGGGGTAGAGACCCAGTACTTC. Protein: CASAGVETQYF.

This clonotype appeared many times. The chain employs TRBV10-3 and TRBJ2-5; 9 bases line up with TRBD2. Trimming removed 6 bases from V and 5 bases from J; junction bases left unmatched: 4. This CDR3 contains 13 residues. Germline V CDR1 and CDR2: ENHRY, SYGVKD. This CDR3 reads CAISSGGRETQYF. CDR3 DNA sequence: TGTGCCATCAGCAGCGGGGGGCGGGAGACCCAGTACTTC.

This clonotype was detected a few times. V and J are TRBV6-2 or TRBV6-3 and TRBJ2-7; TRBD1 matches 7 bases. The germline gives CDR1 MNHEY, CDR2 SVGEGT. This CDR3 region has 17 residues. After removal of 6 bases from V and 2 bases from J, the junction contained 16 bases not matched to a gene. In nucleotides, the CDR3 is TGTGCCAGCAGCTACCAGGGAACAGGGGTATCCGCCTACGAGCAGTACTTC. Translating gives CASSYQGTGVSAYEQYF.

This clonotype was seen many times. The gene calls are TRBV29-1 and TRBJ2-7; D may be TRBD1 or TRBD2 (6 bases each). The CDR3 totals 12 residues. V was trimmed by 7 bases and J by 6 bases, leaving 16 bases between them. Germline V gene sequence: CDR1 SQVTM, CDR2 ANQGSEA. The chain's CDR3 is CSGEIQGGEQYF. DNA for the CDR3: TGCAGCGGGGAAATACAGGGAGGCGAGCAGTACTTC.

In its sample, this clonotype was seen many times. The V call is TRBV2, the J call TRBJ2-5; D is uncertain. Trimming shortened V by 3 bases and J by 5 bases, and 1 base separated the two germline ends. CDR1 and CDR2 (germline): SNHLY, FYNNEI. The CDR3 covers 10 residues. CDR3 coding DNA: TGTGCCAGCAGTGATGAGACCCAGTACTTC. It yields the protein CASSDETQYF.

This clonotype was observed at least ten times. V usage is TRBV6-6 and J usage is TRBJ1-2, with 7 bases aligning to TRBD1. This CDR3 has 18 amino acids. Looked up from germline, CDR1 is MNHNY and CDR2 is SVGAGI (reference sequence). Trimming removed 2 bases from V and 8 bases from J; junction bases left unmatched: 20. The CDR3 reads CASSYPGTDIPNGRGYTF. As DNA, the CDR3 is TGTGCCAGCAGTTACCCCGGGACAGATATCCCAAATGGCCGGGGCTACACCTTC.

This clonotype was seen repeatedly, ten times or more. This chain connects TRBV7-3 to TRBJ2-5; maybe TRBD2 (6 bases). The V end lost 5 bases, the J end lost 1 base, and 8 bases lay between the germline ends. The germline CDR1 and CDR2 sequences are SGHTA and FQGTGA. This CDR3 has 13 residues. The CDR3 reads CASSVSGQETQYF. CDR3 bases: TGTGCCAGCAGCGTTAGCGGCCAAGAGACCCAGTACTTC.

This clonotype appeared a few times. The rearrangement links TRBV12-3 or TRBV12-4 to TRBJ1-1, with 10 bases lining up with TRBD1. J gave up 0 bases and V 4 bases, and 5 bases lay outside the gene matches. The CDR3 totals 16 residues. CDR3 DNA: TGTGCCAGCAGTTCCGCGGGACAGGGGTTGAACACTGAAGCTTTCTTT. Translated: CASSSAGQGLNTEAFF.

The chain combines TRBV5-1 with TRBJ2-3; possibly TRBD2 for D (7 bases). The germline CDR1 and CDR2 sequences are SGHRS and YFSETQ. The CDR3 has 13 amino acids. V lost 3 bases and J 5 bases, leaving 10 bases between the germline ends. CDR3 region: CASSSGGQDTQYF. In DNA form, the CDR3 reads TGCGCCAGCAGCTCCGGGGGGCAAGATACGCAGTATTTT.

The V call is TRBV5-1, the J call TRBJ1-6; D is uncertain. V lost 0 bases to trimming and J lost 7 bases, with 8 bases between them. The CDR3 has 14 residues. Germline V CDR1 and CDR2: SGHRS, YFSETQ. As DNA, the CDR3 is TGCGCCAGCAGCTTGGCAGCCACCAATTCACCCCTCCACTTT. Translating it yields CASSLAATNSPLHF.

This clonotype was found many times. V is TRBV7-9 and J is TRBJ2-7, with D possibly matching TRBD2 (5 bases). CDR1 and CDR2 from the germline V gene are SEHNR and FQNEAQ (reference sequence). CDR3 length: 13 amino acids. V was cut by 1 base and J by 5 bases, with 9 bases left in between. The CDR3 protein is CASSLESGNEQYF. Here the CDR3 DNA reads TGTGCCAGCAGCTTAGAATCCGGGAACGAGCAGTACTTC.

This clonotype was detected only a few times. The J gene is TRBJ2-5, the V gene TRBV18; D is undetermined. Trimming pared 0 bases from V and 1 base from J, leaving 6 bases between. In germline, CDR1 is KGHSH, CDR2 LQKENI. This CDR3 is built from 14 residues. CDR3 sequence reads: CASSPPALQETQYF. The CDR3 nucleotides are TGTGCCAGCTCACCACCGGCCCTCCAAGAGACCCAGTACTTC.

The chain uses TRBV29-1 and TRBJ1-2, with D perhaps matching TRBD1 (5 bases). The CDR3 loop spans 11 amino acids. CDR1 and CDR2 from the germline V gene are SQVTM and ANQGSEA. V was clipped by 4 bases and J by 4 bases, with 7 bases between them. CDR3 coding DNA: TGCAGCGTTGGGGACCCCTATGGCTACACCTTC. Its translation is CSVGDPYGYTF.

This clonotype showed up many times. CDR3 bases: TGTGCCAGCAGCCCGGCCTCAGGGAGGGGAGAGACCCAGTACTTC. This encodes CASSPASGRGETQYF. This sequence joins TRBV11-2 and TRBJ2-5; 7 bases map to TRBD2. After removal of 5 bases from V and 4 bases from J, the junction contained 10 bases not matched to a gene. CDR1 and CDR2 from the germline V gene are SGHAT and FQNNGV. CDR3 length equals 15 residues.

This clonotype was seen many times. The chain uses TRBV5-1 and TRBJ1-1, with a tentative D call TRBD1 (6 bases). Trimming left V 1 base short and J 4 bases short, with 20 bases between. Germline CDR1 SGHRS, CDR2 YFSETQ. The CDR3 sequence is 17 residues long. The CDR3 region has the DNA TGCGCCAGCAGCTTGCTGGGTCGGCGGCAGGGGATCACTGAAGCTTTCTTT. Amino acid sequence: CASSLLGRRQGITEAFF.

This clonotype has ten or more counts. The chain employs TRBV6-5 and TRBJ1-1, with D possibly matching TRBD1 (6 bases). V lost 3 bases and J lost 5, with 13 bases in between. The CDR3 consists of 14 residues. CDR1 is MNHEY and CDR2 is SVGAGI in the germline V gene. CDR3 protein: CASSYRQGRTEAFF. The CDR3 nucleotides read TGTGCCAGCAGTTATCGTCAGGGGCGAACTGAAGCTTTCTTT.

This clonotype was counted between two and nine times. The rearrangement joins TRBV2 to TRBJ2-7, with 7 bases identical to TRBD1. With 6 bases clipped from V and 4 bases from J, the junction kept 9 bases outside the gene matches. The germline CDR1 and CDR2 sequences are SNHLY and FYNNEI. The CDR3 totals 14 residues. For the CDR3, the DNA is TGTGCCAGCAGCCCCGACAGGGTTTTATACGAGCAGTACGTC. Translated: CASSPDRVLYEQYV.

This clonotype occurred many times. The V gene is TRBV5-1, the J gene TRBJ1-5; 7 bases are a match to TRBD1. The V gene end was trimmed by 4 bases and the J gene end by 3 bases; junction bases not matched to a gene: 4. Germline assignment: CDR1 SGHRS and CDR2 YFSETQ. This CDR3 is built from 14 residues. The CDR3 spells CASSPGQSNQPQHF. Written as DNA, the CDR3 is TGCGCCAGCAGCCCGGGACAGTCCAATCAGCCCCAGCATTTT.

This clonotype was found a few times. The chain carries TRBV5-1 and TRBJ2-1, with D possibly TRBD1 on 6 matching bases. V was cut by 2 bases and J by 12 bases, with 27 bases left in between. Germline-derived CDR1 and CDR2 are SGHRS and YFSETQ. The CDR3 sequence is 17 residues long. The CDR3 loop is CASSFSTGLGLSVGQFF. The CDR3 coding sequence is TGCGCCAGCAGCTTCTCAACAGGGTTAGGGCTTTCGGTTGGGCAGTTCTTC.

This clonotype came up a few times. V usage is TRBV7-2 and J usage is TRBJ2-7, with a possible D match to TRBD2 (6 bases). Trimming pared 3 bases from V and 3 bases from J, leaving 15 bases between. The germline gives CDR1 SGHTA, CDR2 FQGNSA. The CDR3 runs 15 residues. The CDR3 DNA sequence: TGTGCCAGCAGCTTTCTTGGAGGGGAGAACTACGAGCAGTACTTC. Translating gives CASSFLGGENYEQYF. The entire variable domain, with the rest obtained from reference TRBV7-2 and TRBJ2-7, is as follows: GAGVSQSPSNKVTEKGKDVELRCDPISGHTALYWYRQSLGQGLEFLIYFQGNSAPDKSGLPSDRFSAERTGGSVSTLTIQRTQQEDSAVYLCASSFLGGENYEQYFGPGTRLTVT.

This clonotype was counted a few times. The chain joins TRBV5-4 to TRBJ2-5, with 8 bases lining up with TRBD2. Looked up from germline, CDR1 is SGHNT and CDR2 is YYREEE (reference sequence). The CDR3 spans 16 residues. J lost 1 base, V lost 2 bases, and 7 bases had no gene match. CDR3: CASSLGSGDGQETQYF. The CDR3 nucleotides are TGTGCCAGCAGCTTAGGTAGCGGGGACGGCCAAGAGACCCAGTACTTC.

This clonotype showed up just a few times. This sequence joins TRBV14 and TRBJ2-1; the D gene is possibly TRBD1 (5 bases). Trimming cost V 1 base and J 5 bases, with 9 bases left between them. The CDR3 loop spans 14 amino acids. From germline, CDR1 is SGHDN and CDR2 FVKESK. The CDR3 bases are TGTGCCAGCAGCCAAGCATCCAGGGACAATGAGCAGTTCTTC. Translating it yields CASSQASRDNEQFF.

This clonotype showed up many times. The chain is built from TRBV3-1 and TRBJ2-7, with 8 bases that match TRBD1. Trimming removed 4 bases from V and 3 bases from J; junction bases left unmatched: 5. Per germline, CDR1 LGHDT and CDR2 YNNKEL (reference sequence). This CDR3 region has 14 residues. CDR3 region: CASSRGQGIYEQYF. In nucleotides, the CDR3 is TGTGCCAGCAGCCGAGGACAGGGCATCTACGAGCAGTACTTC.

This clonotype was seen at least ten times. V gene TRBV27 combines with J gene TRBJ2-2; a weak D match, TRBD2 (7 bases). The CDR3 extends over 16 amino acids. V was pared by 0 bases and J by 4 bases, with 12 bases between. CDR1 and CDR2 from the germline V gene are MNHEY and SMNVEV (reference sequence). This CDR3 reads CASSLSTGGLTGELFF. For the CDR3, the DNA is TGTGCCAGCAGTTTATCGACGGGGGGCCTCACCGGGGAGCTGTTTTTT.